What follows is one T cell receptor (beta chain) and its context. What it binds is unknown. This specimen belongs to a study of blood T cells in healthy people across ages. Then a second PCR, running roughly 7 to 11 cycles, was carried out with a sample-barcoded 5' primer and a J-beta primer mix. From each sample, at least 3 million paired-end reads containing CDR3 were obtained. A single record per CDR3 protein comes from TCRdb applying MiXCR to the 5' RACE reads. Of around 1,600,000 distinct CDR3 sequences listed, approximately 43% are singletons. Study conclusions and caveats: Compared with aged donors, long-lived donors showed fewer expanded clones, suggesting selection. Age showed a roughly linear inverse relationship with TCR beta diversity per million T cells.

The sequenced sample was blood. This TCR derives from a woman aged 18-29 years in good health.

This CDR3 is CASSHRFGTDTQYF. The CDR3 DNA follows: TGTGCCAGCAGCCACCGATTTGGCACAGATACGCAGTATTTT. The chain combines TRBV14 with TRBJ2-3; D is unresolved. Germline CDR1 reads SGHDN; CDR2 reads FVKESK. Trimming took 3 bases from V and 1 from J, leaving 8 bases between them. CDR3 length equals 14 residues. Full variable domain (remainder filled in from reference TRBV14 and TRBJ2-3): EAGVTQFPSHSVIEKGQTVTLRCDPISGHDNLYWYRRVMGKEIKFLLHFVKESKQDESGMPNNRFLAERTGGTYSTLKVQPAELEDSGVYFCASSHRFGTDTQYFGPGTRLTVL.